The rows below give T cell receptor beta chains drawn from one sample of a study of T cell changes during pregnancy in multiple sclerosis. Sequencing used immunoSEQ multiplex PCR; TCRdb keeps in-frame clones, though not all of them. Of about 35,000 clones in the sample, around 90% are singletons; the top ten hold 3% to 4%. The sequenced sample was CD8+ T cells from peripheral blood mononuclear cells, obtained in the third trimester of pregnancy. These receptors all stem from a female donor with multiple sclerosis, enrolled in a pregnancy study. Each CDR3 is given with its conserved first and last residue. Each record gives: clone size, D gene, J gene, V gene, CDR3 protein, CDR3 DNA. A D gene is named only where the DNA matches it firmly. Rows give clone size only sometimes, using once, few, many, or a class for an expanded clone.

clone size: .; D gene: TRBD2; J gene: TRBJ2-3; V gene: TRBV19; CDR3 protein: CASSKGLAGGTDTQYF; CDR3 DNA: TGTGCCAGTAGTAAAGGACTAGCGGGGGGCACAGATACGCAGTATTTT
clone size: .; D gene: .; J gene: TRBJ2-5; V gene: TRBV10-3; CDR3 protein: CAISELWGSQETQYF; CDR3 DNA: TGTGCCATCAGTGAGTTGTGGGGCAGTCAAGAGACCCAGTACTTC
clone size: .; D gene: .; J gene: TRBJ1-2; V gene: TRBV5-1; CDR3 protein: CASRGDDYGYTF; CDR3 DNA: TGCGCCAGCAGAGGGGATGACTATGGCTACACCTTC
clone size: .; D gene: TRBD1; J gene: TRBJ2-7; V gene: TRBV5-6; CDR3 protein: CASSTGQVSSYEQYF; CDR3 DNA: TGTGCCAGCAGCACCGGACAGGTCAGCTCCTACGAGCAGTACTTC
clone size: once; D gene: .; J gene: TRBJ1-2; V gene: TRBV19; CDR3 protein: CASSWPGYYGYTF; CDR3 DNA: TGTGCCAGTAGTTGGCCAGGTTACTATGGCTACACCTTC
clone size: .; D gene: .; J gene: TRBJ2-1; V gene: TRBV6-1; CDR3 protein: CASSEVTDRSVDEQFF; CDR3 DNA: TGTGCCAGCAGTGAAGTCACCGACAGGTCCGTAGATGAGCAGTTCTTC
clone size: .; D gene: TRBD2; J gene: TRBJ2-1; V gene: TRBV27; CDR3 protein: CASQRGEHNEQFF; CDR3 DNA: TGTGCCAGCCAGCGGGGGGAACACAATGAGCAGTTCTTC
clone size: .; D gene: .; J gene: TRBJ2-7; V gene: TRBV7-2; CDR3 protein: CASSFRYEQYF; CDR3 DNA: TGTGCCAGCAGCTTTCGTTACGAGCAGTACTTC
clone size: .; D gene: .; J gene: TRBJ2-2; V gene: TRBV2; CDR3 protein: CARGQNTGELFF; CDR3 DNA: TGTGCCAGGGGACAGAACACCGGGGAGCTGTTTTTT
clone size: few; D gene: TRBD1; J gene: TRBJ1-6; V gene: TRBV9; CDR3 protein: CASSVEGTGNSPLHF; CDR3 DNA: TGTGCCAGCAGCGTAGAAGGGACAGGGAATTCACCCCTCCACTTT
clone size: .; D gene: TRBD2; J gene: TRBJ2-1; V gene: TRBV7-3; CDR3 protein: CASSLQRGGYNEQFF; CDR3 DNA: TGTGCCAGCAGCTTACAGCGGGGGGGATACAATGAGCAGTTCTTC
clone size: .; D gene: .; J gene: TRBJ2-1; V gene: TRBV19; CDR3 protein: CASSILAGALNEQFF; CDR3 DNA: TGTGCCAGTAGTATCCTGGCGGGGGCCCTCAATGAGCAGTTCTTC
clone size: .; D gene: .; J gene: TRBJ1-1; V gene: TRBV6-4; CDR3 protein: CASSDGIGGNTEAFF; CDR3 DNA: TGTGCCAGCAGTGACGGAATAGGGGGAAACACTGAAGCTTTCTTT
clone size: once; D gene: TRBD2; J gene: TRBJ2-1; V gene: TRBV27; CDR3 protein: CASSFGRGGEQFF; CDR3 DNA: TGTGCCAGCAGTTTCGGACGGGGGGGTGAGCAGTTCTTC
clone size: .; D gene: TRBD2; J gene: TRBJ2-3; V gene: TRBV5-1; CDR3 protein: CASSPGTSGGIDTQYF; CDR3 DNA: TGCGCCAGCAGCCCAGGGACTAGCGGGGGGATAGATACGCAGTATTTT
clone size: .; D gene: .; J gene: TRBJ2-7; V gene: TRBV30; CDR3 protein: CAWSVGGGPYEQYF; CDR3 DNA: TGTGCCTGGAGTGTAGGAGGGGGCCCCTACGAGCAGTACTTC
clone size: .; D gene: .; J gene: TRBJ2-7; V gene: TRBV7-9; CDR3 protein: CASSGAGAYEQYF; CDR3 DNA: TGTGCCAGCTCGGGGGCGGGGGCCTACGAGCAGTACTTC
clone size: .; D gene: TRBD1; J gene: TRBJ2-7; V gene: TRBV7-2; CDR3 protein: CASSVGTGSYEQYF; CDR3 DNA: TGTGCCAGCAGCGTCGGGACAGGTTCCTACGAGCAGTACTTC
clone size: .; D gene: .; J gene: TRBJ2-1; V gene: TRBV9; CDR3 protein: CASSVETGPKEHNEQFF; CDR3 DNA: TGTGCCAGCAGCGTAGAAACAGGGCCAAAGGAACACAATGAGCAGTTCTTC
clone size: .; D gene: .; J gene: TRBJ2-7; V gene: TRBV9; CDR3 protein: CASSVGGGANEQYF; CDR3 DNA: TGTGCCAGCAGCGTAGGTGGGGGGGCCAACGAGCAGTACTTC
clone size: .; D gene: .; J gene: TRBJ1-2; V gene: TRBV7-8; CDR3 protein: CASSLGVGPNYGYTF; CDR3 DNA: TGTGCCAGCAGCTTAGGTGTGGGCCCTAACTATGGCTACACCTTC
clone size: .; D gene: TRBD1; J gene: TRBJ2-7; V gene: TRBV6-1; CDR3 protein: CASSVGTGQSYEQYF; CDR3 DNA: TGTGCCAGCAGTGTAGGGACAGGGCAATCTTACGAGCAGTACTTC
clone size: .; D gene: .; J gene: TRBJ1-2; V gene: TRBV4-3; CDR3 protein: CASSPFRGLDYGYTF; CDR3 DNA: TGCGCCAGCAGCCCTTTCAGGGGCTTGGATTATGGCTACACCTTC
clone size: .; D gene: .; J gene: TRBJ2-4; V gene: TRBV5-6; CDR3 protein: CASSLGQISTKNIQYF; CDR3 DNA: TGTGCCAGCAGCCTTGGACAGATATCGACCAAAAACATTCAGTACTTC
clone size: .; D gene: TRBD2; J gene: TRBJ2-1; V gene: TRBV7-3; CDR3 protein: CASSPIPGLARNEQFF; CDR3 DNA: TGTGCCAGCAGCCCCATTCCGGGACTAGCTCGCAATGAGCAGTTCTTC
clone size: .; D gene: TRBD1; J gene: TRBJ2-5; V gene: TRBV11-2; CDR3 protein: CASSEKTGTRETQYF; CDR3 DNA: TGTGCCAGCAGCGAAAAGACAGGGACCCGGGAGACCCAGTACTTC
clone size: .; D gene: .; J gene: TRBJ1-6; V gene: TRBV6-1; CDR3 protein: CASHYLLNSPLHF; CDR3 DNA: TGTGCCAGCCACTACCTGTTGAATTCACCCCTCCACTTT
clone size: .; D gene: .; J gene: TRBJ2-4; V gene: TRBV10-3; CDR3 protein: CAISESGFVDIQYF; CDR3 DNA: TGTGCCATCAGTGAGAGCGGGTTTGTGGACATTCAGTACTTC
clone size: .; D gene: TRBD1; J gene: TRBJ2-1; V gene: TRBV10-1; CDR3 protein: CASSMGDRYNEQFF; CDR3 DNA: TGCGCCAGCAGTATGGGGGACAGATACAATGAGCAGTTCTTC
clone size: .; D gene: TRBD1; J gene: TRBJ2-6; V gene: TRBV7-3; CDR3 protein: CASSFPGTGVSGANVLTF; CDR3 DNA: TGTGCCAGCAGCTTCCCCGGGACAGGGGTCTCTGGGGCCAACGTCCTGACTTTC
clone size: few; D gene: TRBD1; J gene: TRBJ2-5; V gene: TRBV7-8; CDR3 protein: CASSSGTGQETQYF; CDR3 DNA: TGTGCCAGCAGTTCCGGGACAGGGCAAGAGACCCAGTACTTC
clone size: .; D gene: TRBD1; J gene: TRBJ1-2; V gene: TRBV7-9; CDR3 protein: CASSLLQGTYGYTF; CDR3 DNA: TGTGCCAGCAGCTTATTACAGGGGACCTATGGCTACACCTTC
clone size: .; D gene: TRBD2; J gene: TRBJ2-1; V gene: TRBV7-8; CDR3 protein: CASSLERGGPEQFF; CDR3 DNA: TGTGCCAGCAGCTTAGAGCGGGGGGGCCCTGAGCAGTTCTTC
clone size: .; D gene: .; J gene: TRBJ1-4; V gene: TRBV6-5; CDR3 protein: CASGAGLANEKLFF; CDR3 DNA: TGTGCCAGCGGGGCAGGGCTCGCTAATGAAAAACTGTTTTTT
clone size: .; D gene: .; J gene: TRBJ2-1; V gene: TRBV9; CDR3 protein: CASSVELAINEQFF; CDR3 DNA: TGTGCCAGCAGCGTAGAACTAGCTATCAATGAGCAGTTCTTC
clone size: .; D gene: .; J gene: TRBJ1-1; V gene: TRBV9; CDR3 protein: CASSVADTEAFF; CDR3 DNA: TGTGCCAGCAGCGTAGCGGACACTGAAGCTTTCTTT
clone size: .; D gene: TRBD1; J gene: TRBJ2-3; V gene: TRBV9; CDR3 protein: CASSVEGQADGEPQYF; CDR3 DNA: TGTGCCAGCAGCGTAGAGGGACAGGCAGACGGAGAGCCGCAGTATTTT
clone size: .; D gene: .; J gene: TRBJ2-1; V gene: TRBV5-5; CDR3 protein: CASSLYGEYNEQFF; CDR3 DNA: TGTGCCAGCAGCCTTTACGGGGAATACAATGAGCAGTTCTTC
clone size: .; D gene: .; J gene: TRBJ2-5; V gene: TRBV7-7; CDR3 protein: CASSLSAEGSLEETQYF; CDR3 DNA: TGTGCCAGCAGCTTATCGGCGGAGGGGAGTCTTGAAGAGACCCAGTACTTC
clone size: .; D gene: .; J gene: TRBJ2-3; V gene: TRBV4-3; CDR3 protein: CASSQDSPDTQYF; CDR3 DNA: TGCGCCAGCAGCCAAGATAGTCCCGATACGCAGTATTTT
clone size: .; D gene: .; J gene: TRBJ2-7; V gene: TRBV11-2; CDR3 protein: CASSLDPGSYEQYF; CDR3 DNA: TGTGCCAGCAGCTTAGACCCGGGCTCCTACGAGCAGTACTTC
clone size: .; D gene: .; J gene: TRBJ2-7; V gene: TRBV6-5; CDR3 protein: CATSNGYEQYF; CDR3 DNA: TGTGCCACCTCAAACGGCTACGAGCAGTACTTC
clone size: .; D gene: .; J gene: TRBJ1-2; V gene: TRBV16; CDR3 protein: CASSQSGLYGYTF; CDR3 DNA: TGTGCCAGCAGCCAGAGCGGCCTTTATGGCTACACCTTC
clone size: .; D gene: .; J gene: TRBJ1-5; V gene: TRBV2; CDR3 protein: CASREGLPVHF; CDR3 DNA: TGTGCCAGCAGAGAGGGCCTCCCGGTGCATTTT
clone size: once; D gene: TRBD2; J gene: TRBJ2-3; V gene: TRBV4-1; CDR3 protein: CASSQDVGLGTDTQYF; CDR3 DNA: TGCGCCAGCAGCCAAGATGTGGGACTAGGCACAGATACGCAGTATTTT
clone size: .; D gene: TRBD1; J gene: TRBJ1-1; V gene: TRBV7-9; CDR3 protein: CASSGDRGQTEAFF; CDR3 DNA: TGTGCCAGCAGCGGCGACAGGGGGCAGACTGAAGCTTTCTTT
clone size: .; D gene: .; J gene: TRBJ2-2; V gene: TRBV19; CDR3 protein: CASSKLDDTGELFF; CDR3 DNA: TGTGCCAGTAGCAAACTCGATGACACCGGGGAGCTGTTTTTT
clone size: .; D gene: TRBD2; J gene: TRBJ2-5; V gene: TRBV2; CDR3 protein: CASSPVAGEQETQYF; CDR3 DNA: TGTGCCAGCAGTCCCGTAGCGGGGGAGCAAGAGACCCAGTACTTC
clone size: once; D gene: .; J gene: TRBJ2-1; V gene: TRBV19; CDR3 protein: CASTSGGYNEQFF; CDR3 DNA: .
clone size: .; D gene: TRBD2; J gene: TRBJ2-7; V gene: TRBV15; CDR3 protein: CATSRDRLAGHEQYF; CDR3 DNA: TGTGCCACCAGCAGAGATCGACTAGCGGGGCACGAGCAGTACTTC
clone size: .; D gene: .; J gene: TRBJ2-7; V gene: TRBV4-2; CDR3 protein: CASSQGVGSSYEQYF; CDR3 DNA: TGTGCCAGCAGCCAAGGGGTAGGGAGCTCCTACGAGCAGTACTTC
clone size: .; D gene: TRBD1; J gene: TRBJ2-1; V gene: TRBV14; CDR3 protein: CASSQDRVINEQFF; CDR3 DNA: TGTGCCAGCAGCCAGGACAGGGTGATCAATGAGCAGTTCTTC
clone size: .; D gene: .; J gene: TRBJ2-5; V gene: TRBV13; CDR3 protein: CASSSNLKSQYF; CDR3 DNA: TGTGCCAGCAGCTCAAACTTGAAATCCCAGTACTTC
clone size: .; D gene: .; J gene: TRBJ1-1; V gene: TRBV4-1; CDR3 protein: CASSWTVVTGNTEAFF; CDR3 DNA: TGCGCCAGCAGCTGGACGGTTGTGACGGGAAACACTGAAGCTTTCTTT
clone size: .; D gene: .; J gene: TRBJ1-4; V gene: TRBV5-4; CDR3 protein: CASSFDEKLFF; CDR3 DNA: TGTGCCAGCAGCTTCGATGAAAAACTGTTTTTT
clone size: .; D gene: TRBD1; J gene: TRBJ1-2; V gene: TRBV6-5; CDR3 protein: CASSYGDRKAF; CDR3 DNA: TGTGCCAGCAGTTACGGGGACAGGAAAGCCTTC
clone size: .; D gene: TRBD1; J gene: TRBJ2-7; V gene: TRBV19; CDR3 protein: CASSIPRDRGYEQYF; CDR3 DNA: TGTGCCAGTAGTATTCCCCGGGACAGGGGCTACGAGCAGTACTTC
clone size: .; D gene: TRBD2; J gene: TRBJ2-3; V gene: TRBV6-5; CDR3 protein: CASSFGLALFTDTQYF; CDR3 DNA: TGTGCCAGCAGTTTTGGACTAGCCCTCTTCACAGATACGCAGTATTTT